The text below deals with one TCR beta chain. Its target is not known. The sample holds other DNA sequences that translate to the same CDR3. The entry originates in a study of cytomegalovirus exposure and HLA in healthy donors. Study findings and constraints: A reported reduction in N-insertions relative to the approximately 670-donor mean was seen in an Asian-associated ancestry cluster in a later analysis. Despite most TCR sequences being rare, some public TCRs occurred in many donors. TCR association rates varied by HLA locus in a later analysis, with DRB1 highest and HLA-C lowest.

The PCR contained 60 Vbeta and 13 Jbeta primers. Original processing notes: It was a later analysis that counted tens of millions of unique TCR beta chains, of which some 9.9 million were shared. The repertoire was sequenced with immunoSEQ multiplex PCR; TCRdb's copy has only in-frame clones and lacks some. The V and J calls and clone size come from that table; D and trimming were worked out from the DNA. The sample consists of approximately 180,000 clones, 75% to 85% of them appearing once. Sequencing used PBMCs. This TCR was sampled from a woman aged 45-59 years in good health and CMV-seronegative.

CDR3 in DNA: TGTGCCAGCAGTTACTCGACCGGGGGCACTGAAGCTTTCTTT. This gives the protein CASSYSTGGTEAFF. The chain couples TRBV6-6 to TRBJ1-1, with a possible D match to TRBD1 (5 bases). Trimming removed 0 bases at V and 4 bases at J, with 9 bases between. CDR3 length: 14 amino acids. Germline lookup yields CDR1 MNHNY and CDR2 SVGAGI (reference sequence).